The following is a TCR beta chain sequence with its context. In the original analysis: Scientists estimated how many nucleated cells there were by amplifying reference gene primers. Generated by immunoSEQ multiplex PCR, the TCRdb table keeps only in-frame clones and is missing some. D and trimming come from the DNA, and the V and J calls and clone size come from that table. This table has about 98,000 clones, roughly 80% appearing once. Trimming removed 5 bases from V and 3 bases from J, with 8 bases in between. The CDR3 loop spans 14 amino acids. Germline CDR1 and CDR2: LNHDA and SQIVND (reference sequence). The record originates from a study of blood T cell repertoires in COVID-19. Across the whole study: Samples taken during acute and convalescent COVID-19 were collected in the United States, Italy and Spain. PBMCs, B-cell-depleted T cells, or T cells provided the cDNA or gDNA that made up the material.

This receptor was taken from a woman at least 80 years old with acute or convalescent COVID-19. Source material: peripheral blood. V usage is TRBV19 and J usage is TRBJ1-6; D gene unclear. This CDR3 reads CASSSRVYNSPLHF. DNA of the CDR3: TGTGCCAGTAGTTCGAGGGTCTATAATTCACCCCTCCACTTT.